This TCR beta chain was found in a study of Graves' ophthalmopathy and Graves' hyperthyroidism. From RNA, the CDR3 regions of TCR beta chains were amplified and sequenced. The authors performed first-round RT-PCR with HTBI primers and then a second-round multiplex PCR. TCRdb reprocessed the multiplex PCR reads with MiXCR, giving one entry per CDR3 protein. The sample includes about 740,000 distinct CDR3 sequences, roughly 40% of them seen just once. V gave up 2 bases and J gave up 8 bases, with 15 bases separating them. The CDR3 contains 15 residues. Germline assignment: CDR1 MGHDK and CDR2 SYGVNS. Clinical symptoms, serum thyroxine, TRAb, thyroid ultrasound and orbital computed tomography formed the basis of diagnosis. This clonotype showed up many times. Its antigen is not known. Points from the study as a whole: Blood also carried most expanded thyroid clonotypes exceeding 0.001 frequency.

The genes are TRBV25-1 and TRBJ2-2; tentative D call: TRBD2 (5 bases). This TCR came from an adult man with Graves' ophthalmopathy. Specimen: peripheral blood. CDR3 sequence reads: CASSEPLRTGGELFF. CDR3 nucleotide sequence: TGTGCCAGCAGTGAACCACTCCGGACGGGGGGGGAGCTGTTTTTT.